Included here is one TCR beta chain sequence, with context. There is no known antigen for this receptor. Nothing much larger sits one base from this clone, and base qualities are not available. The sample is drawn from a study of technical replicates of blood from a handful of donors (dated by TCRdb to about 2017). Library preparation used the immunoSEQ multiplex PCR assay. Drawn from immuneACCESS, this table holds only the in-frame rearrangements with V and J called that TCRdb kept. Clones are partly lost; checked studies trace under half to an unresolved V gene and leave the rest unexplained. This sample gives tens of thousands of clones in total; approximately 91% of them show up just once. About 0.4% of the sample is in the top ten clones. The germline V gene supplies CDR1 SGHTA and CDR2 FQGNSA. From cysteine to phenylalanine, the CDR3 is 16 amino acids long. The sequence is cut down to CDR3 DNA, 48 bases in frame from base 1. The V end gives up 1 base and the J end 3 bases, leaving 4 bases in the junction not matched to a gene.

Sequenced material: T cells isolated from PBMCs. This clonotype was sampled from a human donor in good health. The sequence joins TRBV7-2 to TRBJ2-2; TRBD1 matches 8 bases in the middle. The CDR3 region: CASSLVQGADTGELFF. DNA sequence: TGTGCCAGCAGCTTAGTGCAGGGGGCCGACACCGGGGAGCTGTTTTTT.